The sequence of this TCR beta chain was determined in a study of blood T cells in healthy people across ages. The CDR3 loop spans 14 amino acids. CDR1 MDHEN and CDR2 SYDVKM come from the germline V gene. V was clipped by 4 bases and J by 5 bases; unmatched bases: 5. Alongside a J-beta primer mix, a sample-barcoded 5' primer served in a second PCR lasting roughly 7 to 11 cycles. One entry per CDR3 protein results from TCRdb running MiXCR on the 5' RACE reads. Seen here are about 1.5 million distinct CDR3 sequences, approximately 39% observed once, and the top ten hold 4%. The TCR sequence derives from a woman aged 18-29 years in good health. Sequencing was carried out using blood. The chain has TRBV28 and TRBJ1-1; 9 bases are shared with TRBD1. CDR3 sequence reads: CASSSDRGITEAFF. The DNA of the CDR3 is TGTGCCAGCAGTTCGGACAGGGGTATAACTGAAGCTTTCTTT.